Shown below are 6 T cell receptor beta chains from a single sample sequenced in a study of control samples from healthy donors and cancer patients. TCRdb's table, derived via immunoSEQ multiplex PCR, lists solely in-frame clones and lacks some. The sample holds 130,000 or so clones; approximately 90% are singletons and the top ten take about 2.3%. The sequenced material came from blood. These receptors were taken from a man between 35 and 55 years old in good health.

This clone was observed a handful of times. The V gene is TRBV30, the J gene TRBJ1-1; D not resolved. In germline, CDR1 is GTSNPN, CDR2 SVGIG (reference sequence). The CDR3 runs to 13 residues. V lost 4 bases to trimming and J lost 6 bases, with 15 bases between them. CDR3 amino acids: CAWNAERSPEAFF. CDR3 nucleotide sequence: TGTGCCTGGAACGCAGAGAGATCCCCTGAAGCTTTCTTT. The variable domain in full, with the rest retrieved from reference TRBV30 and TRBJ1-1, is SQTIHQWPATLVQPVGSPLSLECTVEGTSNPNLYWYRQAAGRGLQLLFYSVGIGQISSEVPQNLSASRPQDRQFILSSKKLLLSDSGFYLCAWNAERSPEAFFGQGTRLTVV.

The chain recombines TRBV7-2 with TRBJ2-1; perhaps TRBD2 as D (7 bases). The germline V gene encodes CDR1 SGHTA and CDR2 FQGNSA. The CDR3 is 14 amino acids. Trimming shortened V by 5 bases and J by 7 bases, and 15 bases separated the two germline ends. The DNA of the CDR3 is TGTGCCAGCAGCCCCGGGGGGCCCTGGAATGAGCAGTTCTTC. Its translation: CASSPGGPWNEQFF.

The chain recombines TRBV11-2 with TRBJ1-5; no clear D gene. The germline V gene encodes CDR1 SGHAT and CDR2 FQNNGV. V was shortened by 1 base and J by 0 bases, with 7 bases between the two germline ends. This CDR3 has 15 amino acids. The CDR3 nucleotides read TGTGCCAGCAGCTTAGGGGTAGTTAGCAATCAGCCCCAGCATTTT. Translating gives CASSLGVVSNQPQHF.

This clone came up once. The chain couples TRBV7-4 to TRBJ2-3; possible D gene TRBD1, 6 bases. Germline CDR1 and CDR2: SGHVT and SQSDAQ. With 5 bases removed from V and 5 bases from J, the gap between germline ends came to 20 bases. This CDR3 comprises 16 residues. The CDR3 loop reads CASSPPPRGRGDTQYF. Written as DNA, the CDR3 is TGTGCCAGCAGCCCTCCCCCCAGGGGAAGGGGAGATACGCAGTATTTT.

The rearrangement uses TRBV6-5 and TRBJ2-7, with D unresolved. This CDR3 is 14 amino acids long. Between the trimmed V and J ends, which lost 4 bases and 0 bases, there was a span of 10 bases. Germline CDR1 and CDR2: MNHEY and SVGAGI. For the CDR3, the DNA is TGTGCCAGCAGTTTTAAATGGAGCTCCTACGAGCAGTACTTC. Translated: CASSFKWSSYEQYF.

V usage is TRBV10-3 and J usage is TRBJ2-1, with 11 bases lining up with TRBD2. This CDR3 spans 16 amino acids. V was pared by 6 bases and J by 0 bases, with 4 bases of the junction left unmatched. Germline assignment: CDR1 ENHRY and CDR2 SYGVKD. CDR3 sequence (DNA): TGTGCCATCAGAGAACTAGCGGGGGACTCCTACAATGAGCAGTTCTTC. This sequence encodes CAIRELAGDSYNEQFF.